Shown below are 27 T cell receptor beta chains from a single sample sequenced in a study of cytomegalovirus exposure and HLA in healthy donors. TCRdb's copy holds only in-frame clones and misses some; the assay was immunoSEQ multiplex PCR. The sample consists of 150,000 or so clones, 85% of them appearing once. The sample taken for sequencing was PBMCs. The receptors were sampled from a young man in good health and CMV-seropositive.

The chain carries TRBV7-6 and TRBJ2-7, with TRBD2 identical over 10 bases. CDR3 length: 19 residues. Germline CDR1 and CDR2: SGHVS and FNYEAQ. Trimming cost V 3 bases and J 5 bases; bases outside gene matches: 19. CDR3 loop: CASSFLGAGGPQFSHEQYF. For the CDR3, the DNA is TGTGCCAGCAGCTTCCTCGGAGCGGGGGGGCCCCAATTTTCCCACGAGCAGTACTTC.

This clone was seen more than once but under ten times. The chain carries TRBV19 and TRBJ2-3; D might be TRBD2 (6 bases). The CDR3 covers 14 residues. V was shortened by 5 bases and J by 5 bases, with 14 bases between the two germline ends. Germline V lookup: CDR1 LNHDA, CDR2 SQIVND (reference sequence). CDR3 in amino acids: CASSFLAEGDTQYF. As DNA, the CDR3 is TGTGCCAGTAGTTTCTTAGCGGAGGGAGATACGCAGTATTTT.

This clone came up a few times. V gene TRBV30 combines with J gene TRBJ2-5; D not certain. The length of the CDR3 is 13 residues. Germline CDR1 GTSNPN, CDR2 SVGIG (reference sequence). The V gene lost 2 bases and the J gene lost 2 bases, with 9 bases spanning the gap. CDR3 loop: CAWSQELQETQYF. In DNA form, the CDR3 reads TGTGCCTGGAGTCAAGAGCTACAAGAGACCCAGTACTTC.

J is TRBJ2-3 and V is TRBV4-2; 8 nucleotides match TRBD1. J lost 4 bases, V lost 0 bases, and 6 bases had no gene match. In germline, CDR1 is LGHNA, CDR2 YNFKEQ. The CDR3 runs to 16 residues. The DNA of the CDR3 is TGTGCCAGCAGCCAAGATCGTGACAGGGGATCAGATACGCAGTATTTT. Amino acid sequence: CASSQDRDRGSDTQYF.

The rearrangement uses TRBV6-5 and TRBJ2-1, with 8 bases identical to TRBD1. Losses at the gene ends were 10 bases for V and 8 bases for J; bases not matched to a gene: 10. This CDR3 spans 13 amino acids. CDR1 is MNHEY and CDR2 is SVGAGI in the germline V gene. This CDR3 is CATQGALRDEQFF. The CDR3 DNA reads as TGTGCCACCCAGGGGGCTCTGAGGGATGAGCAGTTCTTC.

The chain uses TRBV29-1 and TRBJ1-5, with TRBD1 identical over 8 bases. V lost 7 bases to trimming and J lost 1 base; unmatched junction nucleotides: 3. The CDR3 is 13 amino acids. The germline V gene has CDR1 SQVTM and CDR2 ANQGSEA. As DNA, the CDR3 is TGCAGCGAAAGACAGGGGAGCAATCAGCCCCAGCATTTT. Its translation: CSERQGSNQPQHF. The full variable domain, in which reference TRBV29-1 and TRBJ1-5 provide the parts outside the CDR3, is SAVISQKPSRDICQRGTSLTIQCQVDSQVTMMFWYRQQPGQSLTLIATANQGSEATYESGFVIDKFPISRPNLTFSTLTVSNMSPEDSSIYLCSERQGSNQPQHFGDGTRLSIL.

This rearrangement joins TRBV19 to TRBJ1-2, with D perhaps TRBD1 (5 bases). The CDR3 runs to 11 residues. Trimming removed 7 bases from V and 2 bases from J, with 5 bases in between. CDR1 and CDR2 from the germline V gene are LNHDA and SQIVND (reference sequence). The CDR3 is CASTGNYGYTF. CDR3 sequence (DNA): TGTGCCAGTACAGGGAACTATGGCTACACCTTC.

A remark on this clone: Other DNA sequences within the sample encode an identical CDR3. This chain uses TRBV7-8 with TRBJ1-5; 12 nucleotides align to TRBD1. Germline loops: CDR1 SGHVS, CDR2 FQNEAQ. V lost 0 bases, J lost 4 bases, and 1 base stayed unmatched. The CDR3 has 16 residues. CDR3 nucleotide sequence: TGTGCCAGCAGCTTAGCGGGACAGGGGGCTAATCAGCCCCAGCATTTT. Protein sequence: CASSLAGQGANQPQHF.

The J gene is TRBJ2-5, the V gene TRBV27; 7 bases align to TRBD2. CDR3 length: 17 amino acids. Germline CDR1 is MNHEY and CDR2 is SMNVEV (reference sequence). The J segment lost 5 bases and the V segment lost 2 bases, leaving 14 bases of the junction unmatched. CDR3 in DNA: TGTGCCAGCAGTTTAGGACCCAGCGGGGTCCGGGGGGAGACCCAGTACTTC. Translated, it gives CASSLGPSGVRGETQYF.

The gene calls are TRBV29-1 and TRBJ1-2; no definite D call. CDR1 is SQVTM, CDR2 ANQGSEA, per germline. The CDR3 extends over 12 amino acids. Trimming left V 3 bases short and J 5 bases short, with 10 bases between. CDR3: CSVDRGVYGYTF. As DNA, the CDR3 is TGCAGCGTTGATCGGGGAGTATATGGCTACACCTTC.

V and J are TRBV6-5 and TRBJ2-2; 7 bases match TRBD1. Germline assignment: CDR1 MNHEY and CDR2 SVGAGI. The CDR3 is 14 amino acids. Unmatched junction bases numbered 1, after V lost 6 bases and J lost 0 bases. CDR3 DNA sequence: TGTGCCAGCAGCGACAGGGCGAACACCGGGGAGCTGTTTTTT. It is translated as CASSDRANTGELFF.

This chain joins TRBV4-1 and TRBJ1-1, with 9 nucleotides matching TRBD1. After removal of 1 base from V and 3 bases from J, the junction contained 3 bases not matched to a gene. Germline CDR1 is MGHRA and CDR2 is YSYEKL. The CDR3 contains 15 residues. This CDR3 reads CASSQGQGVDTEAFF. DNA for the CDR3: TGCGCCAGCAGCCAAGGACAGGGGGTGGACACTGAAGCTTTCTTT.

This chain links TRBV7-9 with TRBJ2-3, with 10 bases matching TRBD2. The J segment lost 1 base and the V segment lost 5 bases, leaving 12 bases of the junction unmatched. This CDR3 has 18 residues. Germline V gene data show CDR1 as SEHNR and CDR2 as FQNEAQ (reference sequence). Here the CDR3 DNA reads TGTGCCAGCAGCGAGACGGGAGTTGGGACTAGCGGCACAGATACGCAGTATTTT. Encoded protein: CASSETGVGTSGTDTQYF. The full variable domain, its missing parts supplied by reference TRBV7-9 and TRBJ2-3, is DTGVSQNPRHKITKRGQNVTFRCDPISEHNRLYWYRQTLGQGPEFLTYFQNEAQLEKSRLLSDRFSAERPKGSFSTLEIQRTEQGDSAMYLCASSETGVGTSGTDTQYFGPGTRLTVL.

V is TRBV6-5 and J is TRBJ2-3; TRBD1 aligns across 8 bases. Looked up from germline, CDR1 is MNHEY and CDR2 is SVGAGI. This CDR3 is 15 amino acids long. The V gene end was trimmed by 0 bases and the J gene end by 3 bases; junction bases not matched to a gene: 2. The CDR3 DNA reads TGTGCCAGCAGTTACTCGGGACAGGCTACAGATACGCAGTATTTT. Translating it yields CASSYSGQATDTQYF.

There are a few counts of this clone. J is TRBJ2-7 and V is TRBV19, with 9 bases lining up with TRBD1. CDR1 is LNHDA and CDR2 is SQIVND in the germline V gene (reference sequence). This CDR3 has 14 residues. Losses at the gene ends were 3 bases for V and 8 bases for J; bases not matched to a gene: 8. The CDR3 loop reads CASSMVTGGLQQYF. CDR3 nucleotides: TGTGCCAGTAGTATGGTGACAGGGGGGCTTCAGCAGTACTTC. The entire variable domain, with the rest obtained from reference TRBV19 and TRBJ2-7, is as follows: DGGITQSPKYLFRKEGQNVTLSCEQNLNHDAMYWYRQDPGQGLRLIYYSQIVNDFQKGDIAEGYSVSREKKESFPLTVTSAQKNPTAFYLCASSMVTGGLQQYFGPGTRLTVT.

The chain employs TRBV7-9 and TRBJ1-5, with D perhaps TRBD1 (6 bases). CDR1 and CDR2 from the germline V gene are SEHNR and FQNEAQ (reference sequence). V was pared by 1 base and J by 0 bases, with 7 bases between. This CDR3 region has 15 residues. CDR3 nucleotide sequence: TGTGCCAGCAGCTTAGAGGACAGTAGCAATCAGCCCCAGCATTTT. Its translation: CASSLEDSSNQPQHF.

J is TRBJ2-5 and V is TRBV9, with 7 bases fitting TRBD2. The CDR3 loop spans 17 amino acids. V shed 4 bases, J shed 5 bases, and the junction held 17 bases outside the gene matches. Looked up from germline, CDR1 is SGDLS and CDR2 is YYNGEE. The CDR3, as DNA: TGTGCCAGCAGCCCAGTTCCCTGGGGCGGGGGACGGGAGACCCAGTACTTC. Its translation: CASSPVPWGGGRETQYF.

V usage is TRBV2 and J usage is TRBJ1-2; D gene unclear. This CDR3 has 14 amino acids. CDR1 is SNHLY and CDR2 is FYNNEI in the germline V gene. Trimming removed 4 bases at V and 5 bases at J, with 14 bases between. The CDR3 nucleotides are TGTGCCAGCAGTGGGGAGGAGGCGGGGTATGGCTACACCTTC. It is translated as CASSGEEAGYGYTF.

This clone was found once. The V gene is TRBV29-1, the J gene TRBJ1-2; D is ambiguous. V was cut by 4 bases and J by 4 bases, with 13 bases left in between. Germline values: CDR1 SQVTM, CDR2 ANQGSEA. This CDR3 contains 13 residues. The CDR3 spells CSVAGHPIYGYTF. The CDR3 DNA is TGCAGCGTTGCTGGGCACCCTATCTATGGCTACACCTTC.

The J gene is TRBJ1-4, the V gene TRBV19; no clear D. Trimming took 3 bases from V and 8 from J, leaving 13 bases between them. CDR1 LNHDA and CDR2 SQIVND come from the germline V gene (reference sequence). The CDR3 has 14 amino acids. CDR3 DNA: TGTGCCAGTAGTATGGTGGCAGGAGGCGAAAAACTGTTTTTT. It yields the protein CASSMVAGGEKLFF.

The chain uses TRBV7-9 and TRBJ2-3, with D possibly being TRBD1 (5 bases). This CDR3 is 13 amino acids long. The V gene lost 6 bases and the J gene lost 1 base, with 8 bases spanning the gap. CDR1 and CDR2 from the germline V gene are SEHNR and FQNEAQ (reference sequence). The CDR3 sequence: CASRQTGTDTQYF. The CDR3 coding sequence is TGTGCCAGCAGACAGACAGGCACAGATACGCAGTATTTT.

The V and J genes are TRBV30 and TRBJ2-2, with D perhaps matching TRBD2 (6 bases). CDR3 length: 14 residues. Germline V gene lookup returns CDR1 GTSNPN and CDR2 SVGIG (reference sequence). V was cut by 2 bases and J by 4 bases, with 11 bases left in between. This CDR3 reads CAWSRAGITGELFF. For the CDR3, the DNA is TGTGCCTGGAGTCGGGCGGGAATCACCGGGGAGCTGTTTTTT.

V gene TRBV18 combines with J gene TRBJ2-3, with TRBD2 identical over 11 bases. V shed 3 bases and J 6 bases; nucleotides not matched to a gene: 14. Germline V gene lookup returns CDR1 KGHSH and CDR2 LQKENI. The CDR3 loop spans 18 amino acids. The CDR3 DNA sequence: TGTGCCAGCTCACCCATAACGACCGGGACTAGCGGACGGGATACGCAGTATTTT. It specifies CASSPITTGTSGRDTQYF.

Only one count was recorded for this clone. The genes are TRBV9 and TRBJ2-5; 10 nucleotides match TRBD2. The CDR3 length is 16 residues. Germline values: CDR1 SGDLS, CDR2 YYNGEE. The junction had 7 bases not matched to a gene; V was cut back by 4 bases and J by 1 base. CDR3 in DNA: TGTGCCAGCAGCTTACAAATAGCGGGGGGCCAAGAGACCCAGTACTTC. It codes for CASSLQIAGGQETQYF. The full variable domain, with the rest looked up from reference TRBV9 and TRBJ2-5, is DSGVTQTPKHLITATGQRVTLRCSPRSGDLSVYWYQQSLDQGLQFLIQYYNGEERAKGNILERFSAQQFPDLHSELNLSSLELGDSALYFCASSLQIAGGQETQYFGPGTRLLVL.

The chain carries TRBV6-1 and TRBJ1-3, with D unresolved. The CDR3 spans 15 residues. Germline V CDR1 and CDR2: MNHNS, SASEGT. The V and J ends lost 6 bases and 3 bases respectively, with 15 bases between them. CDR3 in DNA: TGTGCCAGCAGCCCCGGGGTAGGGCGTGGAAACACCATATATTTT. Encoded protein: CASSPGVGRGNTIYF.

For the CDR3, the DNA is TGCGCCAGCAGCCAAGGCCGGGTCGGCGGGGGCGAGCAGTACTTC. It encodes CASSQGRVGGGEQYF. This rearrangement joins TRBV4-3 to TRBJ2-7; 7 bases fit TRBD2. Germline V lookup: CDR1 LGHNA, CDR2 YSLEER. V lost 1 base to trimming and J lost 6 bases; unmatched junction nucleotides: 9. CDR3 size: 15 residues.

V usage is TRBV27 and J usage is TRBJ1-2, with TRBD1 matching over 8 bases. The CDR3 spans 15 residues. CDR1 and CDR2 from the germline V gene are MNHEY and SMNVEV (reference sequence). V dropped 6 bases and J dropped 1; count of bases not matched to a gene: 7. This CDR3 is CASSQGTGGNYGYTF. The CDR3 region has the DNA TGTGCCAGCAGCCAAGGGACAGGTGGTAACTATGGCTACACCTTC.